These T cell receptor beta chains were read from a single sample in a study of OX40 agonist ivuxolimab in advanced cancers. Measured with immunoSEQ multiplex PCR; TCRdb has only the in-frame clones, and not every one. Of roughly 40,000 clones in the sample, more than 80% were seen once. The sample in question was CD4+ or CD8+ T cells sorted from blood, obtained in a trial of the OX40 agonist ivuxolimab. The receptors were sampled from an adult with an advanced solid tumor such as melanoma, head and neck, liver or kidney cancer. Both conserved end residues are part of each CDR3. Each record gives: J gene, V gene, CDR3 protein.

J: TRBJ1-4
V: TRBV10-3
CDR3: CAISPGQDEKLFF

J: TRBJ1-5
V: TRBV27
CDR3: CASSLLGVGNQPQHF

J: TRBJ2-7
V: TRBV5-6
CDR3: CASSHWTGRGFEQYF

J: TRBJ1-3
V: TRBV2
CDR3: CASNGRGRPSGNTIYF

J: TRBJ2-7
V: TRBV5-6
CDR3: CASSLRLAGGREQYF

J: TRBJ2-3
V: TRBV5-6
CDR3: CASSPGTGLRVDTQYF

J: TRBJ1-1
V: TRBV19
CDR3: CASSRTANTEAFF

J: TRBJ2-3
V: TRBV18
CDR3: CASSSNPGLGGTDTQYF

J: TRBJ1-1
V: TRBV5-4
CDR3: CASSLATNTEAFF

J: TRBJ2-5
V: TRBV5-1
CDR3: CASSLRATQETQYF

J: TRBJ2-3
V: TRBV29-1
CDR3: CSVTGGGDSTDTQYF

J: TRBJ2-3
V: TRBV13
CDR3: CASSKGTSTPTDTQYF

J: TRBJ1-3
V: TRBV7-6
CDR3: CASSPGTGGNSGNTIYF

J: TRBJ1-5
V: TRBV2
CDR3: CASSEEDRIVSNQPQHF

J: TRBJ2-3
V: TRBV9
CDR3: CASSVGDTQYF

J: TRBJ1-1
V: TRBV7-9
CDR3: CASSPPGQGLAAFF

J: TRBJ2-4
V: TRBV30
CDR3: CAWKALAKNIQYF

J: TRBJ1-4
V: TRBV7-2
CDR3: CASSLVLQGEKLFF

J: TRBJ2-7
V: TRBV13
CDR3: CASSSRGSETYEQYF

J: TRBJ1-2
V: TRBV19
CDR3: CASSSENTGRYGYTF

J: TRBJ1-1
V: TRBV27
CDR3: CASSLRHSNTEAFF

J: TRBJ1-6
V: TRBV10-1
CDR3: CASSESGDWSPLHF

J: TRBJ1-5
V: TRBV6-5
CDR3: CASSTSQAANQPQHF

J: TRBJ2-1
V: TRBV7-3
CDR3: CASSPGSGHYNEQFF

J: TRBJ2-3
V: TRBV2
CDR3: CASRSGTGQADTQYF

J: TRBJ2-5
V: TRBV20-1
CDR3: CSARDRETQYF

J: TRBJ2-3
V: TRBV6-4
CDR3: CASSGLAGGINTQYF

J: TRBJ1-1
V: TRBV29-1
CDR3: CSVVQVGNTEAFF

J: TRBJ2-7
V: TRBV7-3
CDR3: CASSPSSSYEQYF

J: TRBJ1-5
V: TRBV9
CDR3: CASSVGGQGWDQPQHF

J: TRBJ2-1
V: TRBV5-1
CDR3: CASSLAPSRNEQFF

J: TRBJ2-5
V: TRBV30
CDR3: CAWSLIQETQYF

J: TRBJ2-2
V: TRBV7-9
CDR3: CASSPGPGLAASAGELFF